The rows below give T cell receptor beta chains drawn from one sample of a study of shared clonotypes between healthy human individuals. TCRdb's table, derived via immunoSEQ multiplex PCR, lists solely in-frame clones and lacks some. This sample has about 750,000 clones, with more than 85% found just once. The sequenced sample consisted of naive CD8+ T cells sorted from blood. All receptors come from a man aged 25 to 45 in good health. Each CDR3 is given with its conserved first and last residue. The order of the fields is V gene, J gene, clone size, D gene, CDR3 DNA, CDR3 protein. A D gene is named only where the DNA matches it firmly. The listing skips clone size in some rows; elsewhere it reads once, few, many or a size class.

>TRBV14|TRBJ2-2|few|TRBD1
TGTGCCAGCAGCCAACCGGGACAGGAGAACACCGGGGAGCTGTTTTTT
CASSQPGQENTGELFF
>TRBV7-7|TRBJ2-1|once|.
TGTGCCAGCAGCAGGGGCGGTACCTACAATGAGCAGTTCTTC
CASSRGGTYNEQFF
>TRBV9|TRBJ2-1|.|TRBD2
TGTGCCAGCAGCGCCGATCTACTAGCGGGAGAATCACGGGAGCAGTTCTTC
CASSADLLAGESREQFF
>TRBV2|TRBJ2-1|.|.
TGTGCCAGCAGTGAACGCGGAGCCCGCTACAATGAGCAGTTCTTC
CASSERGARYNEQFF
>TRBV9|TRBJ2-7|.|.
TGTGCCAGCAGCGTAGAGGCACAGGCGAATTGGGAGCAGTACTTC
CASSVEAQANWEQYF
>TRBV19|TRBJ2-7|.|.
TGTGCCAGTAGTATGGCCGGGTTGGGCGAGCAGTACTTC
CASSMAGLGEQYF
>TRBV15|TRBJ2-2|.|.
TGTGCCACCAGCACTTATACTTACAACACCGGGGAGCTGTTTTTT
CATSTYTYNTGELFF
>TRBV29-1|TRBJ1-1|.|TRBD1
TGCCGTACCCAGGGACAGACGAACACTGAAGCTTTCTTT
CRTQGQTNTEAFF
>TRBV7-8|TRBJ2-3|.|TRBD1
TGTGCCAGCAGCCCCAGGGGGTACACAGATACGCAGTATTTT
CASSPRGYTDTQYF
>TRBV10-3|TRBJ1-2|.|.
TGTGCCATCAGTGATTCTAGGAACTATGGCTACACCTTC
CAISDSRNYGYTF
>TRBV19|TRBJ2-7|.|.
TGTGCCAGTAGGCCCAAGGGGGTCCACGAGCAGTACTTC
CASRPKGVHEQYF
>TRBV19|TRBJ1-1|.|.
TGTGCCAGTAGTGACAGGCGCCTGGAACCGGAAGCTTTCTTT
CASSDRRLEPEAFF
>TRBV7-6|TRBJ2-7|.|TRBD1
TGTGCCAGCAGCCGACAGGGTTCGCCCTACGAGCAGTACTTC
CASSRQGSPYEQYF
>TRBV4-1|TRBJ2-2|.|.
TGCGCCAGCAGCCAAGCCGACGGCACCGGGGAGCTGTTTTTT
CASSQADGTGELFF
>TRBV6-5|TRBJ2-7|.|.
TGTGCCAGCAGTTTCGACCGCTACGAGCAGTACTTC
CASSFDRYEQYF
>TRBV2|TRBJ2-5|.|TRBD2
TGTGCCAGCACGGGACTAGCGGAACAAGAGACCCAGTACTTC
CASTGLAEQETQYF
>TRBV27|TRBJ1-2|.|.
TGTGCCAGCAGATACAACTCACTTGGCTATGGCTACACCTTC
CASRYNSLGYGYTF